Reported below is one T cell receptor beta chain. No antigen is known for it. This sample is part of a study of blood T cells in healthy people across ages. Primed by a sample-barcoded 5' primer and a J-beta primer mix, a second PCR proceeded for 7 to 11 cycles. Each CDR3 protein is one row after TCRdb ran MiXCR on the 5' RACE reads. The table shows some 760,000 distinct CDR3 sequences, with 20% to 25% occurring only once. Study results and limitations: A roughly linear fall in TCR beta diversity per million T cells was seen with increasing age.

CDR1 is SEHNR and CDR2 is FQNEAQ in the germline V gene (reference sequence). This CDR3 is built from 14 residues. The V and J ends lost 1 base and 6 bases respectively, with 10 bases between them. The sample also formed part of further work on T cells of mothers and their children.

This receptor was obtained from a boy aged 5-17 years in good health. The specimen was blood. The chain uses TRBV7-9 and TRBJ2-4; no firm D call. CDR3 sequence: CASSLDILVNIQYF. The CDR3 DNA reads as TGTGCCAGCAGCTTAGATATCCTAGTAAACATTCAGTACTTC.